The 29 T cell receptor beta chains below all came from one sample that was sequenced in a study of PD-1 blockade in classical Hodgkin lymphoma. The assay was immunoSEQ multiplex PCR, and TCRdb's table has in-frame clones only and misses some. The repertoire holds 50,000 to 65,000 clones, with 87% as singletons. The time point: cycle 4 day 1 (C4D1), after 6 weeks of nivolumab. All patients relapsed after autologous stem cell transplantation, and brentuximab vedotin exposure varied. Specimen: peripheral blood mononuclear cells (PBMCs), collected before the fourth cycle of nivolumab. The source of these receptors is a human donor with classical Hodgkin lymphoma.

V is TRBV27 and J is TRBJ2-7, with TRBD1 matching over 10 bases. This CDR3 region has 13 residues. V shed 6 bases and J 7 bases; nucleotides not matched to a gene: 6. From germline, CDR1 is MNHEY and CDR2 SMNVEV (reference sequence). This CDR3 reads CASRRQGAGEQYF. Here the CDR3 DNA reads TGTGCCAGCAGGAGACAGGGGGCTGGAGAGCAGTACTTC.

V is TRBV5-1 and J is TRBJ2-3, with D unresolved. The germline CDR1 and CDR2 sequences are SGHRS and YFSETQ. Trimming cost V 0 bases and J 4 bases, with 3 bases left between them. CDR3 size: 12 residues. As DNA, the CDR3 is TGCGCCAGCAGCTTGGTTTCAGATACGCAGTATTTT. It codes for CASSLVSDTQYF.

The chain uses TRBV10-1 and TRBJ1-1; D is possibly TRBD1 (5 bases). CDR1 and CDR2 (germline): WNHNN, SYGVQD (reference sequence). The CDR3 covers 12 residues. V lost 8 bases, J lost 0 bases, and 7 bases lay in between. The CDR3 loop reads CASGHLNTEAFF. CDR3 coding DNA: TGCGCCAGCGGACACCTGAACACTGAAGCTTTCTTT.

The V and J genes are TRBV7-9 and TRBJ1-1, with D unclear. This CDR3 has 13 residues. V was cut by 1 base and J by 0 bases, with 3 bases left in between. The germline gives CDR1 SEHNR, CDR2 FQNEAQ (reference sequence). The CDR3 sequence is CASSLVLNTEAFF. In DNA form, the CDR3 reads TGTGCCAGCAGCTTAGTATTGAACACTGAAGCTTTCTTT.

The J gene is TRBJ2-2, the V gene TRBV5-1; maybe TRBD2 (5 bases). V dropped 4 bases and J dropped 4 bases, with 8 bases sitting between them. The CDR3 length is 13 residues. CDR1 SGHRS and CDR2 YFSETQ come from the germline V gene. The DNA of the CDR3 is TGCGCCAGCAGCCCAGAGGGCACCGGGGAGCTGTTTTTT. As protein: CASSPEGTGELFF.

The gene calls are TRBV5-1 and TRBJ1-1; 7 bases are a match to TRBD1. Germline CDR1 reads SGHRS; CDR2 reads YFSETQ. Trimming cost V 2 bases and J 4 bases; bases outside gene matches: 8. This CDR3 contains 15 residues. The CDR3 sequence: CASSLRTGQVTEAFF. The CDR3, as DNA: TGCGCCAGCAGCTTACGGACAGGCCAAGTCACTGAAGCTTTCTTT.

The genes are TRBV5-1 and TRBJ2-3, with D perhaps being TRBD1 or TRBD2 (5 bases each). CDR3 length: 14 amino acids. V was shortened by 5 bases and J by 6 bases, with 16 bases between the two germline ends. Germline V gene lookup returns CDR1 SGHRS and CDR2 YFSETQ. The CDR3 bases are TGCGCCAGCAGTCCACAGGTCGGGGCTGATACGCAGTATTTT. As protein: CASSPQVGADTQYF.

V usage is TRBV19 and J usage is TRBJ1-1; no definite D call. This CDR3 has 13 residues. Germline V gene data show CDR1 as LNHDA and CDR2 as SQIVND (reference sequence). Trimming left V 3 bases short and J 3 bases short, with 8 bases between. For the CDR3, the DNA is TGTGCCAGTAGTATTTGGGGTGACACTGAAGCTTTCTTT. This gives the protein CASSIWGDTEAFF.

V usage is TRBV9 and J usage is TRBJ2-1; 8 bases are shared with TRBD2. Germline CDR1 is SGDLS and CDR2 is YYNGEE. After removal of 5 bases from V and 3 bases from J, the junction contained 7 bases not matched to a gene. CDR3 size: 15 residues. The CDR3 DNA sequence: TGTGCCAGCAGGCAACCGGGACTAGACTACAATGAGCAGTTCTTC. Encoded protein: CASRQPGLDYNEQFF.

DNA of the CDR3: TGTGCCAGCACGAAGGGCGACTATAGCAATCAGCCCCAGCATTTT. Translated, it gives CASTKGDYSNQPQHF. This chain links TRBV2 with TRBJ1-5; D remains ambiguous. Germline values: CDR1 SNHLY, CDR2 FYNNEI. V lost 7 bases and J lost 0, with 13 bases in between. This CDR3 comprises 15 residues.

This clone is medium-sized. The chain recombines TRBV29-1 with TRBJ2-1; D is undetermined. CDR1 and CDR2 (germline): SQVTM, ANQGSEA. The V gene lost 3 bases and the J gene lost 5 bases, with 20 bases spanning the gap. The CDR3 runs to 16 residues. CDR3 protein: CSVEVYLARIDNEQFF. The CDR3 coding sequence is TGCAGCGTTGAGGTTTATTTGGCACGGATTGACAATGAGCAGTTCTTC.

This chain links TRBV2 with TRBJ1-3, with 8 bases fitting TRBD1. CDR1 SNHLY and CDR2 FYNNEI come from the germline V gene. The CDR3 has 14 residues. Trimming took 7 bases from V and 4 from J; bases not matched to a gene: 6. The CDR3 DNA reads TGTGCCAGCATGTCGGACAGGGTAGGAAACACCATATATTTT. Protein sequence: CASMSDRVGNTIYF.

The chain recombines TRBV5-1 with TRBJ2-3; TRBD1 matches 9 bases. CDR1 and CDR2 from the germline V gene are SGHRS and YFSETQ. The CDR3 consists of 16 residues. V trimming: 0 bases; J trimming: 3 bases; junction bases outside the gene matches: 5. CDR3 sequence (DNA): TGCGCCAGCAGCTTGGTGGGGGACAGGGTAACAGATACGCAGTATTTT. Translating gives CASSLVGDRVTDTQYF.

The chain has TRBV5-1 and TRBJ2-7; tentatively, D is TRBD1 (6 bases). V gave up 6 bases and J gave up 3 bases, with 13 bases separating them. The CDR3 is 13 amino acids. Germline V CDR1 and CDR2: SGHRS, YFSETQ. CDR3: CASTGTDSYEQYF. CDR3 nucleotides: TGCGCCAGCACCGGGACGGACAGCTACGAGCAGTACTTC.

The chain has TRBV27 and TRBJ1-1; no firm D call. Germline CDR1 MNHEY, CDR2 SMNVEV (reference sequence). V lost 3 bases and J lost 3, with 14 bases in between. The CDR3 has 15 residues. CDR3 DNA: TGTGCCAGCAGTTTCTATGGGCGAGGACACACTGAAGCTTTCTTT. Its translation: CASSFYGRGHTEAFF.

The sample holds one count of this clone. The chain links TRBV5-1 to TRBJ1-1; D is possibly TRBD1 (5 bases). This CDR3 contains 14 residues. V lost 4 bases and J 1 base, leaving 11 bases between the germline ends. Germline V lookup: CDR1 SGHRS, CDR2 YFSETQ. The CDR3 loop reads CASSKGAQNTEAFF. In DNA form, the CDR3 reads TGCGCCAGCAGCAAAGGGGCCCAGAACACTGAAGCTTTCTTT.

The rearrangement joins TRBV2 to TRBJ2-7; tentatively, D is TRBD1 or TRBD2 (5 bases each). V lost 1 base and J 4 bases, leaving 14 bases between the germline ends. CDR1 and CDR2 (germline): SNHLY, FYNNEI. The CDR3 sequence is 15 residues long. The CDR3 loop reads CASSEVSGPTYEQYF. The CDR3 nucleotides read TGTGCCAGCAGTGAAGTCTCGGGACCTACATACGAGCAGTACTTC.

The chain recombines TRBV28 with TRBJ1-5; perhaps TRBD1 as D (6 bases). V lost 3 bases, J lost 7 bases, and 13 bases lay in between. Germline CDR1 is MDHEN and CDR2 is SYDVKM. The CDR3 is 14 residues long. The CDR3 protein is CASSFIRGKQPQHF. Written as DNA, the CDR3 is TGTGCCAGCAGTTTCATCAGGGGAAAGCAGCCCCAGCATTTT.

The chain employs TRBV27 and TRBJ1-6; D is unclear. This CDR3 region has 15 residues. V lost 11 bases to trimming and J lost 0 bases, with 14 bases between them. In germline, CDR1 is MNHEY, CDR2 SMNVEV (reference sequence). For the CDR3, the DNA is TGTGCCTCCAAACCGGGAGGCTCCTATAATTCACCCCTCCACTTT. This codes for CASKPGGSYNSPLHF.

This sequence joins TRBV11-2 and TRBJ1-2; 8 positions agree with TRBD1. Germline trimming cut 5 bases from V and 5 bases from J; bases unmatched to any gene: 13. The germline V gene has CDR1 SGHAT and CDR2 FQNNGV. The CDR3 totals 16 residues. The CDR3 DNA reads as TGTGCCAGCAGCACCATTAGAAGGACAGGGTGGTATGGCTACACCTTC. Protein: CASSTIRRTGWYGYTF.

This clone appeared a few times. The CDR3 sequence is CSVESFSYEQYF. CDR3 coding DNA: TGCAGCGTTGAGTCATTTTCCTACGAGCAGTACTTC. The chain has TRBV29-1 and TRBJ2-7; D gene unclear. The CDR3 has 12 amino acids. Germline CDR1 SQVTM, CDR2 ANQGSEA. V shed 3 bases and J shed 1 base, with 7 bases lying between them.

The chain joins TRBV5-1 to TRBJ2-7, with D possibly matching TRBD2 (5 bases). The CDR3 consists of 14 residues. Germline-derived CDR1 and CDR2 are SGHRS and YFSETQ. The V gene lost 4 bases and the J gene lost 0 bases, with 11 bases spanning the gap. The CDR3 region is CASSGEGVSYEQYF. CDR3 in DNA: TGCGCCAGCAGCGGAGAGGGTGTCTCCTACGAGCAGTACTTC.

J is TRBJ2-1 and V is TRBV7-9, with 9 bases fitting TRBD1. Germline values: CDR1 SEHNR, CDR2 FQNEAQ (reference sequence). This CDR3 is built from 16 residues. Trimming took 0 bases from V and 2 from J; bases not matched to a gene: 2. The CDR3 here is CASSLAGTGTYNEQFF. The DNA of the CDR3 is TGTGCCAGCAGCTTAGCCGGGACAGGGACCTACAATGAGCAGTTCTTC.

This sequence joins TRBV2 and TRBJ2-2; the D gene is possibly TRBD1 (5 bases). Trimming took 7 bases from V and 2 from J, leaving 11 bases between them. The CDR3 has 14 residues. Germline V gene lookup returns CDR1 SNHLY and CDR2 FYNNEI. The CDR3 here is CASNDRANTGELFF. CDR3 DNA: TGTGCCAGCAACGACAGAGCAAACACCGGGGAGCTGTTTTTT.

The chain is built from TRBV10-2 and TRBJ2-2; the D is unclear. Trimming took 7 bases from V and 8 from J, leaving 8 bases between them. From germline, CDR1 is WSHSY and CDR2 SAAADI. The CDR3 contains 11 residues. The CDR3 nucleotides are TGCGCCAGCACCCCTGGGGGGGAGCTGTTTTTT. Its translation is CASTPGGELFF.

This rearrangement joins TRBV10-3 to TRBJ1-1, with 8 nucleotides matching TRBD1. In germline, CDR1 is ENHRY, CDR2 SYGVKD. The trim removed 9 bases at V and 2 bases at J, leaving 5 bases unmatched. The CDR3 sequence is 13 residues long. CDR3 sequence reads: CAMRTGPNTEAFF. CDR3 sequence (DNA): TGTGCCATGAGGACAGGGCCAAACACTGAAGCTTTCTTT.

The CDR3 region is CASEETGYGETQYF. The CDR3, as DNA: TGTGCCAGCGAGGAAACAGGGTACGGAGAGACCCAGTACTTC. The genes are TRBV6-5 and TRBJ2-5; TRBD1 is a possible D gene (6 bases). The germline CDR1 and CDR2 sequences are MNHEY and SVGAGI. This CDR3 comprises 14 residues. V dropped 8 bases and J dropped 4 bases, with 17 bases sitting between them.

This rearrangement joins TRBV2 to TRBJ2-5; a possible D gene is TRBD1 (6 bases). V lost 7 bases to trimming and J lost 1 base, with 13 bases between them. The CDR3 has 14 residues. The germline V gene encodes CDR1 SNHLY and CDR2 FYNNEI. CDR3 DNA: TGTGCCAGCATTAGGACAGCCATCCAAGAGACCCAGTACTTC. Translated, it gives CASIRTAIQETQYF.

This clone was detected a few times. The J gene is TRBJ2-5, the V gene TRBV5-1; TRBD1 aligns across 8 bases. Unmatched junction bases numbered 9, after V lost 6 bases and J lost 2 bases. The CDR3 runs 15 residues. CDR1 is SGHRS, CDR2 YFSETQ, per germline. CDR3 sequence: CASTTGAVGQETQYF. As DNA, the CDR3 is TGCGCCAGCACGACAGGGGCGGTCGGGCAAGAGACCCAGTACTTC.